This TCR beta chain came from a study of T-cell reconstitution after alpha-beta-depleted transplantation in children. Unique molecular identifiers were incorporated into the prepared TCRbeta library. TCRdb recomputed calls from the PCR reads with MiXCR, one row per CDR3 protein. The sample comprises 600,000 to 700,000 distinct CDR3 sequences, roughly 17% of which are singletons, and 1.1% rests with the top ten. This clonotype has ten or more counts. Germline V gene lookup returns CDR1 SGHTA and CDR2 FQGNSA. The CDR3 is made up of 14 amino acids. V was trimmed by 4 bases and J by 3 bases, leaving 13 bases between them.

The V call is TRBV7-2, the J call TRBJ2-7; D possibly matches TRBD1 or TRBD2 (5 bases each). This specimen was PBMCs from the stem cell graft donor, taken from the stem cell graft. The clonotype was recovered from a human donor who donated a stem cell graft to a child with acute myeloid leukemia. The CDR3 coding sequence is TGTGCCAGCAGCTCGCAGGGAGAGGTCTACGAGCAGTACTTC. As protein: CASSSQGEVYEQYF.